This T cell receptor (beta chain) originates from a study of CD8+ T cells in alopecia areata. About the study: Tofacitinib treatment spanned 6 to 18 months, with 6 months off drug afterward.

Reverse transcribed after extraction, RNA yielded cDNA as the sequencing template. Sequenced by immunoSEQ multiplex PCR; TCRdb stores in-frame clones only, minus some. The sample lists 160,000 or so clones; about 53% were seen once. The TCR comes from a human donor with alopecia areata. Material: CD8+ T cells sorted from blood, obtained at week 0.

CDR3 region: CASSASISLEETQYF. The CDR3 DNA reads TGTGCCAGCAGTGCCTCGATTAGTCTCGAAGAGACCCAGTACTTC. The J gene is TRBJ2-5, the V gene TRBV27; D gene uncertain. Germline V gene lookup returns CDR1 MNHEY and CDR2 SMNVEV (reference sequence). Trimming pared 5 bases from V and 3 bases from J, leaving 16 bases between. The CDR3 has 15 amino acids.